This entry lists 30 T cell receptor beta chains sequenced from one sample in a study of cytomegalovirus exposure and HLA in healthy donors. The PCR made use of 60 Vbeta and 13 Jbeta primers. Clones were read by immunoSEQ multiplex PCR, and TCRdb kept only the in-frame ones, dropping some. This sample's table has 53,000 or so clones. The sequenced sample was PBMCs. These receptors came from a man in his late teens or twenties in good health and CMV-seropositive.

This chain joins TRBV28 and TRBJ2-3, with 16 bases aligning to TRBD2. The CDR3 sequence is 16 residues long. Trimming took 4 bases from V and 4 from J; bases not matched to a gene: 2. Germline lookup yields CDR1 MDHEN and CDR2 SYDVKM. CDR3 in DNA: TGTGCCAGCAGTTCGGGACTAGCGGGAGGGCCAGATACGCAGTATTTT. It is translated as CASSSGLAGGPDTQYF.

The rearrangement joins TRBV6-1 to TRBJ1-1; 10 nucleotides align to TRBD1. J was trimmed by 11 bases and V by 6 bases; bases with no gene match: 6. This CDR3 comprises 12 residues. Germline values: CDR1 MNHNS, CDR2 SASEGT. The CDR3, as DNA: TGTGCCAGCAGGCCCGGGACAGGGGAGGCTTTCTTT. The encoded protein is CASRPGTGEAFF.

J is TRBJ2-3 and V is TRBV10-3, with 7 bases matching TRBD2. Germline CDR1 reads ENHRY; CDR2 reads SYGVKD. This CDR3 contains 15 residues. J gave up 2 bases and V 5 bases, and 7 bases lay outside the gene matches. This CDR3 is CAISTDGLDTDTQYF. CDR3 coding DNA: TGTGCCATCAGTACCGACGGACTAGACACAGATACGCAGTATTTT.

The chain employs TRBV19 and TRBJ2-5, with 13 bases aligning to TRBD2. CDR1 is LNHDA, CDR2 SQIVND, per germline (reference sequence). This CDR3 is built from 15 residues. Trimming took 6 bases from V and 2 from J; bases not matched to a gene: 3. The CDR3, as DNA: TGTGCCAGTAGAAAACTAGCGGGGGGGCAAGAGACCCAGTACTTC. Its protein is CASRKLAGGQETQYF.

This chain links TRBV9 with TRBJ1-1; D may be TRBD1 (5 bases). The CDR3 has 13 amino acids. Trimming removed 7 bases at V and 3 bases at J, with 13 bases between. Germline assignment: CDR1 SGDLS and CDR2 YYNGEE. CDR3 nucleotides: TGTGCCAGCGGGGCAACGGCCCACACTGAAGCTTTCTTT. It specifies CASGATAHTEAFF.

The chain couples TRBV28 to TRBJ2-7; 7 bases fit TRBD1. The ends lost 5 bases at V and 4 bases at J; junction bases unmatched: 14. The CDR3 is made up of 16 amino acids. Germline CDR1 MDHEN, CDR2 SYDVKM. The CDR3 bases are TGTGCCAGCAGTCTATTTCACCCACAGGGGAAGTACGAGCAGTACTTC. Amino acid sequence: CASSLFHPQGKYEQYF.

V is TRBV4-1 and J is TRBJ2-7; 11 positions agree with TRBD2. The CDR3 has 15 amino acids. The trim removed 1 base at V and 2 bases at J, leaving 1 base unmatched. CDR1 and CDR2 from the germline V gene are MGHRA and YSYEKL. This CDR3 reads CASSQVAGGPYEQYF. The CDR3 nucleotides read TGCGCCAGCAGCCAAGTAGCGGGAGGGCCCTACGAGCAGTACTTC.

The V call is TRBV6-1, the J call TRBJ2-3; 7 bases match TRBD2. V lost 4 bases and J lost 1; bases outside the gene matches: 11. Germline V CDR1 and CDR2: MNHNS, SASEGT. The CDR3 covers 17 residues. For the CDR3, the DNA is TGTGCCAGCAGTGCAGTTAGCGGGCACTGGGGCACAGATACGCAGTATTTT. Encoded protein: CASSAVSGHWGTDTQYF.

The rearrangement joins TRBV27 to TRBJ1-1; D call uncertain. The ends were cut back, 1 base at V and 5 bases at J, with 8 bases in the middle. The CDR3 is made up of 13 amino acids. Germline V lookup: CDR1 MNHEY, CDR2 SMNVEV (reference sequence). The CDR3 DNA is TGTGCCAGCAGTTTATGGGAGGATACTGAAGCTTTCTTT. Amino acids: CASSLWEDTEAFF.

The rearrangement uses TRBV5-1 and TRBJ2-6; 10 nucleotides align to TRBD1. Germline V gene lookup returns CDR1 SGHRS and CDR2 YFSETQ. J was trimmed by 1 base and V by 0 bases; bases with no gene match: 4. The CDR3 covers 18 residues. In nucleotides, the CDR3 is TGCGCCAGCAGCTTGGTGGGACAGGGGACGTCTGGGGCCAACGTCCTGACTTTC. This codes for CASSLVGQGTSGANVLTF.

The CDR3: CAIRLAGGETQYF. CDR3 bases: TGTGCCATCAGACTAGCGGGAGGAGAGACCCAGTACTTC. This chain links TRBV10-3 with TRBJ2-5, with 12 nucleotides matching TRBD2. V dropped 6 bases and J dropped 4; count of bases not matched to a gene: 0. Germline V gene sequence: CDR1 ENHRY, CDR2 SYGVKD. CDR3 length: 13 residues.

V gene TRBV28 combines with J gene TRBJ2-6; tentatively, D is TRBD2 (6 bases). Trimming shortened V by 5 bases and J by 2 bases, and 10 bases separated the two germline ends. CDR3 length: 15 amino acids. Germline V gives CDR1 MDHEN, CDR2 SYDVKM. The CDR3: CASSNRGTGANVLTF. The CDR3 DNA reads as TGTGCCAGCAGTAACCGGGGGACTGGGGCCAACGTCCTGACTTTC.

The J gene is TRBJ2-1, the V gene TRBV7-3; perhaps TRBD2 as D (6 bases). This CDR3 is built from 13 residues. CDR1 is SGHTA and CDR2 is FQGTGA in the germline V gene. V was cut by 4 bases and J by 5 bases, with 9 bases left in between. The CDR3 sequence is CASSSGLHNEQFF. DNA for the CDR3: TGTGCCAGCAGCTCGGGACTCCACAATGAGCAGTTCTTC. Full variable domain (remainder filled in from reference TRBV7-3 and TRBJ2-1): GAGVSQTPSNKVTEKGKYVELRCDPISGHTALYWYRQSLGQGPEFLIYFQGTGAADDSGLPNDRFFAVRPEGSVSTLKIQRTERGDSAVYLCASSSGLHNEQFFGPGTRLTVL.

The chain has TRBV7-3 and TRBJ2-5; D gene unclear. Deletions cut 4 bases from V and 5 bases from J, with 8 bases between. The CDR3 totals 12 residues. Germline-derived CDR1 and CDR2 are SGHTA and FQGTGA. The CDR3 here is CASSSSGETQYF. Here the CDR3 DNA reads TGTGCCAGCAGCTCTAGTGGGGAGACCCAGTACTTC.

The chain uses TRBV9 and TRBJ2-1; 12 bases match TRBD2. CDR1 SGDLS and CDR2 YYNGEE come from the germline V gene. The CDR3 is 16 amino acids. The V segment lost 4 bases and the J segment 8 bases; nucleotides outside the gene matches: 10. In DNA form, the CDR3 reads TGTGCCAGCAGCCCCCAGACCCGACTAGCGGGAGATGAGCAGTTCTTC. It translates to CASSPQTRLAGDEQFF.

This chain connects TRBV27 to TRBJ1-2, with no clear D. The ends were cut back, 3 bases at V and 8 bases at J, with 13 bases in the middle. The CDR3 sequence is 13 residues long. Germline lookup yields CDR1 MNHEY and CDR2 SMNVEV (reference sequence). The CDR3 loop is CASSLASFSGYTF. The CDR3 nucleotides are TGTGCCAGCAGTTTGGCGTCCTTTAGCGGCTACACCTTC.

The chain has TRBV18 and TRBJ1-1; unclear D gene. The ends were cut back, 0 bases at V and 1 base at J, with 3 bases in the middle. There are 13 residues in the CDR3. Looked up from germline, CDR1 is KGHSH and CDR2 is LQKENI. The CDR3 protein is CASSPPANTEAFF. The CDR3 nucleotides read TGTGCCAGCTCACCACCGGCGAACACTGAAGCTTTCTTT.

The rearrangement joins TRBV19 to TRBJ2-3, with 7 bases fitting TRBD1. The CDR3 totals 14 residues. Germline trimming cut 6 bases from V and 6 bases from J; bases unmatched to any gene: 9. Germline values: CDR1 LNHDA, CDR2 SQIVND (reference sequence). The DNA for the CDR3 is TGTGCCAGTAGCCCCTTTGACAGGGAGGATACGCAGTATTTT. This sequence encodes CASSPFDREDTQYF.

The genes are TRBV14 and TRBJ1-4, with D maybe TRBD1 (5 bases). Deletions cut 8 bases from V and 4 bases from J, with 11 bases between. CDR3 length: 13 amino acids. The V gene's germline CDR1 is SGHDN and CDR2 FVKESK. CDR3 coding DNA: TGTGCCAGCTCCTGGGGGGTTAATGAAAAACTGTTTTTT. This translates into CASSWGVNEKLFF.

In DNA, the CDR3 is TGTGCCAGCAGTTACTCGACTAGCGGGAGTACTGATACGCAGTATTTT. Amino acid sequence: CASSYSTSGSTDTQYF. The chain has TRBV6-5 and TRBJ2-3, with TRBD2 identical over 12 bases. Germline CDR1 MNHEY, CDR2 SVGAGI. The J segment lost 6 bases and the V segment lost 0 bases, leaving 4 bases of the junction unmatched. CDR3 size: 16 residues.

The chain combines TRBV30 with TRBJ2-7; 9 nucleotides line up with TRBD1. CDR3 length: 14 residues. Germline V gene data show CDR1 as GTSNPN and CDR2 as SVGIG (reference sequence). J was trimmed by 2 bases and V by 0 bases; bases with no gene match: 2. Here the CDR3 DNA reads TGTGCCTGGAGTGTAGGGACAGGGCCCTACGAGCAGTACTTC. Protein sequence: CAWSVGTGPYEQYF.

The CDR3 protein is CALKAVQGEQGELFF. CDR3 sequence (DNA): TGTGCCCTAAAGGCGGTTCAGGGGGAGCAAGGGGAGCTGTTTTTT. The gene calls are TRBV10-3 and TRBJ2-2, with 7 bases aligning to TRBD1. CDR3 size: 15 residues. V lost 11 bases and J lost 8; bases outside the gene matches: 17. Germline V gives CDR1 ENHRY, CDR2 SYGVKD.

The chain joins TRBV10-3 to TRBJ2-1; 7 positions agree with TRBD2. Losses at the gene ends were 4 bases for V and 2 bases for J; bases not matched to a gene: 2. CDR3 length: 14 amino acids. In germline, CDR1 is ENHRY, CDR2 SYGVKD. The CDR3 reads CAISGLAAYNEQFF. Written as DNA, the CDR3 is TGTGCCATCAGTGGACTAGCCGCCTACAATGAGCAGTTCTTC.

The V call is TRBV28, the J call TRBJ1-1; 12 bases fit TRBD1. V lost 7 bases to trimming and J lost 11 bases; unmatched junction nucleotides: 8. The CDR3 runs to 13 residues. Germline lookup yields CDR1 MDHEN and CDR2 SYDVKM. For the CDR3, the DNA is TGTGCCAGCACCACTCGGGACAGGGGGCGGGCTTTCTTT. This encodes CASTTRDRGRAFF. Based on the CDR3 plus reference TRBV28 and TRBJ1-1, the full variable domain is DVKVTQSSRYLVKRTGEKVFLECVQDMDHENMFWYRQDPGLGLRLIYFSYDVKMKEKGDIPEGYSVSREKKERFSLILESASTNQTSMYLCASTTRDRGRAFFGQGTRLTVV.

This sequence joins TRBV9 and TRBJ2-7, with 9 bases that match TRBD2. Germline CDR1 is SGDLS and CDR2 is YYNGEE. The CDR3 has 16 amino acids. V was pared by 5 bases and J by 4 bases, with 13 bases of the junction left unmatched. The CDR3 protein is CASSESAAGGPYEQYF. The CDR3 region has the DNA TGTGCCAGCAGTGAATCTGCGGCGGGAGGGCCATACGAGCAGTACTTC.

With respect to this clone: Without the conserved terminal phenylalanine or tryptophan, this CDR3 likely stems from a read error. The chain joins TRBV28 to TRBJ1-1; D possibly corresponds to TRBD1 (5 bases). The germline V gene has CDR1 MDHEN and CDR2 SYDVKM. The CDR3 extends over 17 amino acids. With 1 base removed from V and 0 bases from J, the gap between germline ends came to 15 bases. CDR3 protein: CASSLFGGGRLNTEAFS. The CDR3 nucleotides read TGTGCCAGCAGTTTATTCGGGGGAGGGAGGCTGAACACTGAAGCTTTCTCT.

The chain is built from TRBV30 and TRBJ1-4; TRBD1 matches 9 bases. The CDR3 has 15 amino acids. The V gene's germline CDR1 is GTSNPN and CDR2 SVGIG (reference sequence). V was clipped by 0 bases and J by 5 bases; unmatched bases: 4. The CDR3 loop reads CAWSVSGTGNEKLFF. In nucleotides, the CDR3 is TGTGCCTGGAGTGTTTCCGGGACAGGGAATGAAAAACTGTTTTTT.

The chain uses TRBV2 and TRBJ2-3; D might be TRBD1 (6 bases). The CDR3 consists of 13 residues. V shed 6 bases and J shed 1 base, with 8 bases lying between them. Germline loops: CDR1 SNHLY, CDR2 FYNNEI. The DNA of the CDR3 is TGTGCCAGCAGCAGGGGAGGCACAGATACGCAGTATTTT. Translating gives CASSRGGTDTQYF.

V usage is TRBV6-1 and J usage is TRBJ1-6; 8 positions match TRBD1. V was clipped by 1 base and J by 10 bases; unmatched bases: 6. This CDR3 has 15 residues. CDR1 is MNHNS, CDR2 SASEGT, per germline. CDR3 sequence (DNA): TGTGCCAGCAGTGAAGAAGGACAGGGAAGCTCACCCCTCCACTTT. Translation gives CASSEEGQGSSPLHF.

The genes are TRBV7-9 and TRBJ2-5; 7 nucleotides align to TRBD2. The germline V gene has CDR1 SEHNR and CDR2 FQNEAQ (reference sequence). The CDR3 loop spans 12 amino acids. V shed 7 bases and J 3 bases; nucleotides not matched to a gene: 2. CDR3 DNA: TGTGCCAGCAACGGACTAGAAGAGACCCAGTACTTC. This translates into CASNGLEETQYF.